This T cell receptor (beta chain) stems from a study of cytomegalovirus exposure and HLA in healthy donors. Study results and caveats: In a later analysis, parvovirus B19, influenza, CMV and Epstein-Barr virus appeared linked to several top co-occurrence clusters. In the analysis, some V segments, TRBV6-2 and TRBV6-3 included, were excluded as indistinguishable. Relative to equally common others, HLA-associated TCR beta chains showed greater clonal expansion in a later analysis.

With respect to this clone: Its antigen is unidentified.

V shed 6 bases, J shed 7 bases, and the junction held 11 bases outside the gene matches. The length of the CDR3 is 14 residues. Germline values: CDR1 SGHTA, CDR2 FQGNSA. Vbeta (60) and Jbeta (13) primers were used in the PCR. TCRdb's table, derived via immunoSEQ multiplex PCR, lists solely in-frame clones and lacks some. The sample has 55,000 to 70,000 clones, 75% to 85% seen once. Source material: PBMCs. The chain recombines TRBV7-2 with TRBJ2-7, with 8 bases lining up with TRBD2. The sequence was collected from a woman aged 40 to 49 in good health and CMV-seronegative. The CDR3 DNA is TGTGCCAGCAGGGTCGCTGCGGGAGGCAGGGAGCAGTACTTC. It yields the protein CASRVAAGGREQYF.